One TCR beta chain is described in this entry. Antigen unknown. Assay used: immunoSEQ multiplex PCR; TCRdb lists only in-frame clones, some missing. This sample carries roughly 140,000 clones, approximately 89% of them seen once, and the ten largest clones take 4% to 6%. This CDR3 contains 11 residues. CDR1 SQVTM and CDR2 ANQGSEA come from the germline V gene. Trimming took 7 bases from V and 4 from J, leaving 7 bases between them. This sample was taken from a study of T cell responses to AZD1222 COVID-19 vaccine. General observations from the study: Spike regions recognized by vaccine-associated CD4 TCRs spanned the protein, led by 160-218 and 743-854. White British donors predominated, females outnumbered males, and clonal diversity was possibly underestimated.

The clonotype originates from an adult in good health. The rearrangement uses TRBV29-1 and TRBJ2-2; the D gene could be TRBD1 or TRBD2 (6 bases each). The starting material was peripheral blood, obtained on day 0 of AZD1222 vaccination. The CDR3 region is CSGGATGELFF. The CDR3 DNA follows: TGCAGCGGGGGGGCCACCGGGGAGCTGTTTTTT.